This TCR beta chain originates from a study of blood T cell repertoires in COVID-19. Looking at the study overall: COVID-19 samples collected from the United States, Italy and Spain covered acute and convalescent phases. The analysed material was cDNA or gDNA that came from T cells, B-cell-depleted T cells, or PBMCs.

This CDR3 region has 12 residues. V was shortened by 4 bases and J by 12 bases, with 15 bases between the two germline ends. Germline assignment: CDR1 SEHNR and CDR2 FQNEAQ (reference sequence). Original processing methods: Amplification of reference gene primers was used by the study to estimate nucleated cell counts. Assay used: immunoSEQ multiplex PCR; TCRdb lists only in-frame clones, some missing. For V, J and clone size, that table is used; D and trimming come from the DNA. The sample shows some 150,000 clones, 84% of them seen only once. The source material was peripheral blood. This sequence was found in a woman in her fifties or sixties with acute or convalescent COVID-19. The chain combines TRBV7-9 with TRBJ1-2; D perhaps matches TRBD1 (6 bases). The CDR3 here is CASSSSDSYNTF. In DNA form, the CDR3 reads TGTGCCAGCAGCTCATCGGACAGCTATAACACCTTC.